Sequencing of this T cell receptor beta chain was carried out in a study of blood T cell repertoires in COVID-19. Background on the study: Both acute and convalescent COVID-19 samples were obtained from the United States, Italy and Spain. T cells, B-cell-depleted T cells, or PBMCs supplied cDNA or gDNA.

Authors' data handling: The assay estimated nucleated cells by amplifying reference gene primers. The repertoire was sequenced with immunoSEQ multiplex PCR; TCRdb's copy has only in-frame clones and lacks some. V and J calls and clone size are those listed in that table; D and trimming were worked out from the DNA. The data contain some 140,000 clones, roughly 84% of them singletons. This CDR3 region has 16 residues. Trimming removed 4 bases from V and 3 bases from J; junction bases left unmatched: 9. CDR1 is SGDLS and CDR2 is YYNGEE in the germline V gene. The Seattle site enrolled patients during active infection and followed them longitudinally.

The sample was peripheral blood. The clonotype was recovered from a man aged 60-69 years with COVID-19, enrolled during active disease. The V and J genes are TRBV9 and TRBJ1-1; the match to TRBD1 covers 10 bases. CDR3: CASSKRQGATDTEAFF. DNA for the CDR3: TGTGCCAGCAGCAAACGACAGGGGGCGACAGACACTGAAGCTTTCTTT.